This T cell receptor beta chain was captured in a study of blood T cell repertoires in COVID-19. Trimming cost V 5 bases and J 2 bases; bases outside gene matches: 9. The CDR3 length is 16 residues. Germline values: CDR1 SEHNR, CDR2 FQNEAQ (reference sequence). Participants were placed into cohorts based on the clinical history they reported. Assay: immunoSEQ multiplex PCR; the TCRdb copy retains only in-frame clones and omits some. The sample gives some 190,000 clones, roughly 80% of which show up once; roughly an eighth is in the top ten. This chain links TRBV7-9 with TRBJ2-5; 9 bases agree with TRBD2. The receptor was isolated from a man aged 60 to 69 who had been exposed to COVID-19. The sequencing sample was made of PBMCs or T cells enriched from blood (not recorded which). The CDR3 region has the DNA TGTGCCAGCAGCCCCGAGTTCCTAGCGGGACAAGAGACCCAGTACTTC. It translates to CASSPEFLAGQETQYF. The whole variable domain, remainder taken from reference TRBV7-9 and TRBJ2-5, is DTGVSQNPRHKITKRGQNVTFRCDPISEHNRLYWYRQTLGQGPEFLTYFQNEAQLEKSRLLSDRFSAERPKGSFSTLEIQRTEQGDSAMYLCASSPEFLAGQETQYFGPGTRLLVL.